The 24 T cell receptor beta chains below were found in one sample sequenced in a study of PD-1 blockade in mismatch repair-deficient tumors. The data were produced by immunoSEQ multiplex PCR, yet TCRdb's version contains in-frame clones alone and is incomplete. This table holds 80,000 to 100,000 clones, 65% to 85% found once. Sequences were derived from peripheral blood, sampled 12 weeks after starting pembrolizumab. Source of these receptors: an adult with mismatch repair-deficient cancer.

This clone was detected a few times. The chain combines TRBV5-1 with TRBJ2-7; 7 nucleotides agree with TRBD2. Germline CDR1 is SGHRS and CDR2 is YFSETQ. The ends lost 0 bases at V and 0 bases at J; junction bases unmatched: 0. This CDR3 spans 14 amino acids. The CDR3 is CASSLGEGSYEQYF. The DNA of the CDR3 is TGCGCCAGCAGCTTGGGGGAGGGCTCCTACGAGCAGTACTTC.

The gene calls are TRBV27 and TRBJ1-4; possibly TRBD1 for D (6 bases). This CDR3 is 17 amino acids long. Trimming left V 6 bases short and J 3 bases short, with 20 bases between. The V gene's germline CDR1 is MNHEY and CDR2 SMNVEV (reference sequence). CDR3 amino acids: CASRSLTSGAPNEKLFF. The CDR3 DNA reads TGTGCCAGCAGAAGCCTAACCTCAGGGGCTCCTAATGAAAAACTGTTTTTT. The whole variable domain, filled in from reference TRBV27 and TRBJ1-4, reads EAQVTQNPRYLITVTGKKLTVTCSQNMNHEYMSWYRQDPGLGLRQIYYSMNVEVTDKGDVPEGYKVSRKEKRNFPLILESPSPNQTSLYFCASRSLTSGAPNEKLFFGSGTQLSVL.

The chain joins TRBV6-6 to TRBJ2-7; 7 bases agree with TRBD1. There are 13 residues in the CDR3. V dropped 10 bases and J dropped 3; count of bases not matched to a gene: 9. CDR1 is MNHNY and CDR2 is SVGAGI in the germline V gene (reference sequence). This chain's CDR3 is CAIPDRHYYEQYF. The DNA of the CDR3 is TGTGCCATCCCGGACAGGCACTACTACGAGCAGTACTTC.

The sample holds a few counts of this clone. The CDR3 region is CASSLKGRRPSTDTQYF. The CDR3 DNA sequence: TGTGCCAGCAGCTTAAAAGGTCGTAGACCTAGCACAGATACGCAGTATTTT. V gene TRBV7-8 combines with J gene TRBJ2-3; D gene ambiguous. Trimming shortened V by 2 bases and J by 0 bases, and 15 bases separated the two germline ends. Germline CDR1 is SGHVS and CDR2 is FQNEAQ. The CDR3 length is 17 residues.

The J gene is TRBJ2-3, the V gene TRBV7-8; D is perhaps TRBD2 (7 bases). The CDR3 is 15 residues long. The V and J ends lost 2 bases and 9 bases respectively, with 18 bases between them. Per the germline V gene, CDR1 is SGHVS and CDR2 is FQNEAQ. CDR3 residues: CASSLSAGAPGTQYF. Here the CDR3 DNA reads TGTGCCAGCAGCTTATCCGCGGGGGCCCCTGGAACGCAGTATTTT.

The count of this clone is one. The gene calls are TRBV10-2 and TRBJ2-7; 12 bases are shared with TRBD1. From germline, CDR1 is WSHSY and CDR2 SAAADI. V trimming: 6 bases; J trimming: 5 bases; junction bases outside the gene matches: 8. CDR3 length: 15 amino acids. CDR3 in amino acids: CASREPGQGAHEQYF. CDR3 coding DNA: TGCGCCAGCAGGGAACCGGGACAGGGGGCACACGAGCAGTACTTC.

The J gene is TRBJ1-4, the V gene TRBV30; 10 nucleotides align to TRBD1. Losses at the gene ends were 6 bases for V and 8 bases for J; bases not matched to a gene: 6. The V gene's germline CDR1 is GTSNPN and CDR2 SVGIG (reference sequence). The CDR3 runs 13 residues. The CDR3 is CACSGTGEEKLFF. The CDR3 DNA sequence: TGTGCCTGTTCCGGGACAGGGGAAGAAAAACTGTTTTTT. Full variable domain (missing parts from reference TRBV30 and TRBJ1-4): SQTIHQWPATLVQPVGSPLSLECTVEGTSNPNLYWYRQAAGRGLQLLFYSVGIGQISSEVPQNLSASRPQDRQFILSSKKLLLSDSGFYLCACSGTGEEKLFFGSGTQLSVL.

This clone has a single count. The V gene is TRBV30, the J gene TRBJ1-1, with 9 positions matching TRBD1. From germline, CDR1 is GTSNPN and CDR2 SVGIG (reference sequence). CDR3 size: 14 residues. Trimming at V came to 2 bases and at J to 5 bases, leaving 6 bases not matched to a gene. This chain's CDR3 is CAWSQTGGRTEAFF. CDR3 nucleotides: TGTGCCTGGAGTCAGACAGGGGGAAGAACTGAAGCTTTCTTT.

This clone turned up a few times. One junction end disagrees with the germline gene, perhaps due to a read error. DNA of the CDR3: TGTGCCAGCAGTGAAGACCGGTCGCAGCAAGGATTC. Its translation: CASSEDRSQQGF. V is TRBV6-1 and J is TRBJ2-7; no reliable D call. Germline-derived CDR1 and CDR2 are MNHNS and SASEGT. This CDR3 has 12 residues.

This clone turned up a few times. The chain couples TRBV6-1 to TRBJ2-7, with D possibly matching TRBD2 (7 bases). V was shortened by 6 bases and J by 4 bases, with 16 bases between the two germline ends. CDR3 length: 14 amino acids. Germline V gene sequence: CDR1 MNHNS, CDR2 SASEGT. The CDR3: CASRGAGATYEQYF. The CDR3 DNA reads TGTGCCAGCAGGGGGGCGGGAGCTACGTACGAGCAGTACTTC.

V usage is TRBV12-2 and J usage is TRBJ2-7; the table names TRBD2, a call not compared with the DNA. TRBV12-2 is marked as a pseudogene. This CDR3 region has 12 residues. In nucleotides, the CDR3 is TGTGCCAGCAGCCACCGAGAGGCCGAGCAGTACTTC. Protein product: CASSHREAEQYF.

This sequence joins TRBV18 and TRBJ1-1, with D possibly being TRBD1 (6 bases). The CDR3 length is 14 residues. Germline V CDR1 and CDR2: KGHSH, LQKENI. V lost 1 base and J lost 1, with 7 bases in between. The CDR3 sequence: CASSPLGANTEAFF. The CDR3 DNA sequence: TGTGCCAGCTCACCACTGGGGGCGAACACTGAAGCTTTCTTT.

Here the CDR3 reads CASSSPLAGVSTGELFF. CDR3 coding DNA: TGTGCCAGCAGCTCCCCGTTAGCGGGAGTCTCCACCGGGGAGCTGTTTTTT. The rearrangement links TRBV11-3 to TRBJ2-2; 9 bases are shared with TRBD2. The germline V gene encodes CDR1 SGHNT and CDR2 YENEEA. J was trimmed by 4 bases and V by 4 bases; bases with no gene match: 10. CDR3 length: 17 residues.

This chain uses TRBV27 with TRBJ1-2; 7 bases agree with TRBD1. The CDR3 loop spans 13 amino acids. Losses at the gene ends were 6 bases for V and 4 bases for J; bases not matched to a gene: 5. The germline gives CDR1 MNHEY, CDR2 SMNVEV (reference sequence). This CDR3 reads CASSPQGTYGYTF. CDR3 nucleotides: TGTGCCAGCAGCCCACAGGGGACCTATGGCTACACCTTC.

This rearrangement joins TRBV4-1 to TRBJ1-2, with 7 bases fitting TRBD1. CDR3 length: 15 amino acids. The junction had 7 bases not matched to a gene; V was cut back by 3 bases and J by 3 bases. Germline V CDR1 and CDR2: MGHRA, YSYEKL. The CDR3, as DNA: TGCGCCAGCAGCCACAGCACAGGACAGGACTATGGCTACACCTTC. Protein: CASSHSTGQDYGYTF.

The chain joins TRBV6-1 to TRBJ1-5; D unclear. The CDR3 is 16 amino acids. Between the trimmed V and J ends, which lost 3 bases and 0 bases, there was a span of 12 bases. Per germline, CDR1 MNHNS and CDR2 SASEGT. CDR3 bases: TGTGCCAGCAGTGAGCTTCAAGGGCATAGCAATCAGCCCCAGCATTTT. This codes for CASSELQGHSNQPQHF.

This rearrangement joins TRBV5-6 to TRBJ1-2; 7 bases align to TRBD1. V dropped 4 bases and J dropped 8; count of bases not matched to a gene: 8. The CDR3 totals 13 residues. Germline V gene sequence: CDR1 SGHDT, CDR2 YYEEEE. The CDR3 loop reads CASSAKRQGGYTF. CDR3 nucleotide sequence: TGTGCCAGCAGCGCGAAAAGACAGGGAGGCTACACCTTC.

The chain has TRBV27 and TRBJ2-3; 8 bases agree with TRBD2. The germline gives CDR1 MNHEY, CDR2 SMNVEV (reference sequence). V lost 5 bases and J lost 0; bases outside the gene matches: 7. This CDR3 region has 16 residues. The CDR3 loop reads CASSGLASGSTDTQYF. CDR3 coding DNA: TGTGCCAGCAGTGGACTGGCTAGCGGGAGCACAGATACGCAGTATTTT.

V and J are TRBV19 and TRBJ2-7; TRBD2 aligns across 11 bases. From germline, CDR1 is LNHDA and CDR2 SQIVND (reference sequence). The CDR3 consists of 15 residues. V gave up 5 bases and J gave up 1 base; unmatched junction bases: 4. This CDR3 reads CASSSGLAGSYEQYF. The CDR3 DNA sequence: TGTGCCAGTAGTTCAGGACTAGCGGGTTCCTACGAGCAGTACTTC.

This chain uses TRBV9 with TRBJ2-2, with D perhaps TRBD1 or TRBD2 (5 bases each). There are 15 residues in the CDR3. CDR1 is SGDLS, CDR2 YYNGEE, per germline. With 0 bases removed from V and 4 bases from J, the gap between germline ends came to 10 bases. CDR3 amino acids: CASSVVGGATGELFF. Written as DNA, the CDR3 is TGTGCCAGCAGCGTAGTTGGGGGTGCCACCGGGGAGCTGTTTTTT.

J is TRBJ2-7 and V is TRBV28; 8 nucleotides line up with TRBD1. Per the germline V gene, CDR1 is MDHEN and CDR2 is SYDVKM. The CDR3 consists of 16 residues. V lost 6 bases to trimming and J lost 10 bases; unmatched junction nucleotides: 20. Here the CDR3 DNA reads TGTGCCAGCAGACTCCTCAGGGGGCCCAGTGGGGGAGAACAGTACTTC. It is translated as CASRLLRGPSGGEQYF. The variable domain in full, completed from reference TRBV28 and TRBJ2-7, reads DVKVTQSSRYLVKRTGEKVFLECVQDMDHENMFWYRQDPGLGLRLIYFSYDVKMKEKGDIPEGYSVSREKKERFSLILESASTNQTSMYLCASRLLRGPSGGEQYFGPGTRLTVT.

As DNA, the CDR3 is TGTGCCAGCAGTGAATCACACTACGAGCAGTACTTC. As protein: CASSESHYEQYF. The genes are TRBV6-1 and TRBJ2-7; D remains unclear. The CDR3 extends over 12 amino acids. Trimming stripped 2 bases from V and 3 bases from J, with 5 bases between. Germline-derived CDR1 and CDR2 are MNHNS and SASEGT.

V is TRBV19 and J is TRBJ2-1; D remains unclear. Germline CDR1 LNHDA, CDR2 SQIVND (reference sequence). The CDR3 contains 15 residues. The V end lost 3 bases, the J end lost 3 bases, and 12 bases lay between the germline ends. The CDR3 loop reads CASSIVAGYYNEQFF. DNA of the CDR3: TGTGCCAGTAGTATTGTAGCAGGATACTACAATGAGCAGTTCTTC.

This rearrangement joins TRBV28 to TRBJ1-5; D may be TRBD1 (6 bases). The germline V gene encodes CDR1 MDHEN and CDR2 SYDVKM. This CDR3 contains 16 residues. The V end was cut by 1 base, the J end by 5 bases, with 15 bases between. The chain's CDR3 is CASSLSEGGGDQPQHF. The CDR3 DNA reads TGTGCCAGCAGTTTATCCGAGGGGGGTGGGGATCAGCCCCAGCATTTT.